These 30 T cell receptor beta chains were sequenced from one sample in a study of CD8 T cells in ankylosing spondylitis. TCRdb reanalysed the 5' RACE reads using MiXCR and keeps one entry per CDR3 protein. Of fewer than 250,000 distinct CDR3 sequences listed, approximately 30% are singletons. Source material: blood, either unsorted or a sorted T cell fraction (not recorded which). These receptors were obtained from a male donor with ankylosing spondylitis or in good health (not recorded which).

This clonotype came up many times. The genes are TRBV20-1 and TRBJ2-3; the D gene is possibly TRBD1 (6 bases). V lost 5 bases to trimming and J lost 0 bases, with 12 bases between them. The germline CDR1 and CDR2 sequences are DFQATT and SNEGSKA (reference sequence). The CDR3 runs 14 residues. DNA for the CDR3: TGCAGTGCTGCTGGGGGCGCTAGCACAGATACGCAGTATTTT. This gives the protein CSAAGGASTDTQYF.

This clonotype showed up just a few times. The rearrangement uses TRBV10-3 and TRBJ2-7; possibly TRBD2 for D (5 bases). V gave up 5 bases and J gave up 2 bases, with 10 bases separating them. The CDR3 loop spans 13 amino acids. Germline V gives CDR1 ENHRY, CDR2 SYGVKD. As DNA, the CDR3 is TGTGCCATCAGTTGGACTGTTGCCTACGAGCAGTACTTC. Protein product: CAISWTVAYEQYF.

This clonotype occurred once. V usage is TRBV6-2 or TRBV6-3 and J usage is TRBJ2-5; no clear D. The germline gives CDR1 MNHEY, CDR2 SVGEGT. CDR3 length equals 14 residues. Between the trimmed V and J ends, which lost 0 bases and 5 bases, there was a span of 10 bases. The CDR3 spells CASSYSIVRETQYF. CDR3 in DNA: TGTGCCAGCAGTTACTCAATCGTCCGCGAGACCCAGTACTTC.

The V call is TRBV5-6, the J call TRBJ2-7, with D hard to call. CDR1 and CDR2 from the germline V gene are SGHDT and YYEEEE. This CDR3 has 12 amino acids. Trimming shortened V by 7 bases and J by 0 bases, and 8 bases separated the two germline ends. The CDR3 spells CASPTPSYEQYF. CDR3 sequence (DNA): TGTGCCAGCCCTACCCCCTCCTACGAGCAGTACTTC.

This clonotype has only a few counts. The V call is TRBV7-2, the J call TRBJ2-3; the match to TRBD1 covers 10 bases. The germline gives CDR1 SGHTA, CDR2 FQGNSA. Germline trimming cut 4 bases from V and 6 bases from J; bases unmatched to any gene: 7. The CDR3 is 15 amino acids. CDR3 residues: CASSYPGTGEDTQYF. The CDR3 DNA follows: TGTGCCAGCAGCTACCCCGGGACAGGGGAGGATACGCAGTATTTT. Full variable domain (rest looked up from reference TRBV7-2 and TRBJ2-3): GAGVSQSPSNKVTEKGKDVELRCDPISGHTALYWYRQSLGQGLEFLIYFQGNSAPDKSGLPSDRFSAERTGGSVSTLTIQRTQQEDSAVYLCASSYPGTGEDTQYFGPGTRLTVL.

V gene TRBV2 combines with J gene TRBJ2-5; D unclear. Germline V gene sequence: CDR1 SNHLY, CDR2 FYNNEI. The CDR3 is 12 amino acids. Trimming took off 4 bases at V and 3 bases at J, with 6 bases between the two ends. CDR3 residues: CASSVLKETQYF. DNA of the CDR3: TGTGCCAGCAGTGTTCTAAAAGAGACCCAGTACTTC.

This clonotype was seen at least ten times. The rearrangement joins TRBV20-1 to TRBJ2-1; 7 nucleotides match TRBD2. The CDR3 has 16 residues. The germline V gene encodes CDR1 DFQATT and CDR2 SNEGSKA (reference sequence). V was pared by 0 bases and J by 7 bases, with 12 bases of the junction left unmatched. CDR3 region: CSAREGGEVSKNEQFF. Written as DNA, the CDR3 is TGCAGTGCTAGAGAGGGGGGGGAGGTCTCAAAAAATGAGCAGTTCTTC.

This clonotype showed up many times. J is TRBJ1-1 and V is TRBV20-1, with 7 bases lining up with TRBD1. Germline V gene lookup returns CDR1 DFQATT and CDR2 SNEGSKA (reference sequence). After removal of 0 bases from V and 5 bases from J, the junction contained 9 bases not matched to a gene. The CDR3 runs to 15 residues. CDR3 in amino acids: CSARDPDRVGTEAFF. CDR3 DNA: TGCAGTGCTAGAGACCCCGACAGGGTAGGGACTGAAGCTTTCTTT.

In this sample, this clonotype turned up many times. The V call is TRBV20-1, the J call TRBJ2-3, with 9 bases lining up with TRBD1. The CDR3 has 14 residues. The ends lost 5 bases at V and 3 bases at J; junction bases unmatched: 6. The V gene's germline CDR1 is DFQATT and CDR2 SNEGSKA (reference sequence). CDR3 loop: CSAPDRGGTDTQYF. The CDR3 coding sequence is TGCAGTGCTCCCGACAGGGGGGGGACAGATACGCAGTATTTT.

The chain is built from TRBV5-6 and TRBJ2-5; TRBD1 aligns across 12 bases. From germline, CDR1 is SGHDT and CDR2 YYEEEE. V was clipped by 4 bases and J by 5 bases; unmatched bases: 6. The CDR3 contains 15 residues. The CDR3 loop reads CASSGTGGLKETQYF. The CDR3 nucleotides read TGTGCCAGCAGCGGGACAGGGGGCTTGAAGGAGACCCAGTACTTC.

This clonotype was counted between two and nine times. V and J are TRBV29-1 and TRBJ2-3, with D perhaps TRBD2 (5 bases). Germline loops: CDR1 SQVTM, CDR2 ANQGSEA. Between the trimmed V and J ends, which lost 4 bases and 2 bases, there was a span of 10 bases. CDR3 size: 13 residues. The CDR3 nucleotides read TGCAGCGTTGTAGGGAGATACACAGATACGCAGTATTTT. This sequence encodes CSVVGRYTDTQYF.

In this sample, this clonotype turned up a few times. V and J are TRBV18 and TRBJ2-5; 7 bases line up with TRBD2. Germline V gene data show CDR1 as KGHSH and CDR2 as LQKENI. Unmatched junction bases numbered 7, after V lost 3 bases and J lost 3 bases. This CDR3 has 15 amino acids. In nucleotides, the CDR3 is TGTGCCAGCTCACCGGGTGGGCTAGCGGAAGAGACCCAGTACTTC. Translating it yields CASSPGGLAEETQYF.

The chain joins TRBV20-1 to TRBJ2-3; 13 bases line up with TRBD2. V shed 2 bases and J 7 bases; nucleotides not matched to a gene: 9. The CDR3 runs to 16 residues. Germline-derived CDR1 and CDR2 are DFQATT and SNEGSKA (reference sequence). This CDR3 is CSARQSGTSGVNTQYF. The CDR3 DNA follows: TGCAGTGCTAGACAATCCGGGACTAGCGGGGTGAATACGCAGTATTTT.

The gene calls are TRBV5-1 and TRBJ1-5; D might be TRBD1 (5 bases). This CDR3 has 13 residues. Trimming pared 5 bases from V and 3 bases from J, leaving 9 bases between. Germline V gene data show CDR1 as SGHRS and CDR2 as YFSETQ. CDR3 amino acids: CASRRGANQPQHF. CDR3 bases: TGCGCCAGCAGGAGGGGAGCCAATCAGCCCCAGCATTTT.

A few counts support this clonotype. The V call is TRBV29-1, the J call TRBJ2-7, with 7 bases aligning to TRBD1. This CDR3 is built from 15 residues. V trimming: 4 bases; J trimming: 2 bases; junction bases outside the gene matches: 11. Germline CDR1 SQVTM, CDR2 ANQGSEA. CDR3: CSVVWVDRVPYEQYF. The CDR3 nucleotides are TGCAGCGTTGTTTGGGTAGACAGGGTTCCCTACGAGCAGTACTTC.

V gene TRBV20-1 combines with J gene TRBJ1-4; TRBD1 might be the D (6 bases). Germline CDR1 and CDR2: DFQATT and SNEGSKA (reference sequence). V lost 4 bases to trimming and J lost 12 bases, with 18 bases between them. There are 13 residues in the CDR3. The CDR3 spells CSANNVGAGELFF. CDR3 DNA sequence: TGCAGTGCTAATAACGTGGGGGCAGGGGAACTGTTTTTT.

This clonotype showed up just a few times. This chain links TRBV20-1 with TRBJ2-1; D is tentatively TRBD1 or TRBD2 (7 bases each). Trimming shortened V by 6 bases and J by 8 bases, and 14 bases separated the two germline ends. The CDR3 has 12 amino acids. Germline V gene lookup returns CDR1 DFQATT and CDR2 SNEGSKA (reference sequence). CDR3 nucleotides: TGCAGTGCCAGGGGGGGCCTGGATGAGCAGTTCTTC. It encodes CSARGGLDEQFF.

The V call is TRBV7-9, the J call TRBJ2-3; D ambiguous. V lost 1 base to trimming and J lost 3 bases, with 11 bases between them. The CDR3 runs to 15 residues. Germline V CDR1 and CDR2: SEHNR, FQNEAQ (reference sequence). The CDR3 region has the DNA TGTGCCAGCAGCTTAGGGGCCGGAATAACAGATACGCAGTATTTT. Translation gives CASSLGAGITDTQYF.

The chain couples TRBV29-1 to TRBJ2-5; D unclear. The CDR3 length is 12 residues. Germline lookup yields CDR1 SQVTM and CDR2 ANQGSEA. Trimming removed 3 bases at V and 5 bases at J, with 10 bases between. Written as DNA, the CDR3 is TGCAGCGTTGAGGACGACGGCGAGACCCAGTACTTC. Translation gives CSVEDDGETQYF. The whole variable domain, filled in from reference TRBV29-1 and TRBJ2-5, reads SAVISQKPSRDICQRGTSLTIQCQVDSQVTMMFWYRQQPGQSLTLIATANQGSEATYESGFVIDKFPISRPNLTFSTLTVSNMSPEDSSIYLCSVEDDGETQYFGPGTRLLVL.

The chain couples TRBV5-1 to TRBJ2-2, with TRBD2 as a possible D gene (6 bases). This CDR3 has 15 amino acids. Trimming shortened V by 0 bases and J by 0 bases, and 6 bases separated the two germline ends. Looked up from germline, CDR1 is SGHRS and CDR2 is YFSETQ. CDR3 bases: TGCGCCAGCAGCTTGGGGGACTCGAACACCGGGGAGCTGTTTTTT. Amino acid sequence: CASSLGDSNTGELFF.

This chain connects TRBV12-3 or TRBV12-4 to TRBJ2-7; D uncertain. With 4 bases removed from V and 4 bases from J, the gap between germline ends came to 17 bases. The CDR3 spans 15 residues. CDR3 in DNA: TGTGCCAGCAGTTCCGGGCTAGAGGTCCTTTACGAGCAGTACTTC. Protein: CASSSGLEVLYEQYF.

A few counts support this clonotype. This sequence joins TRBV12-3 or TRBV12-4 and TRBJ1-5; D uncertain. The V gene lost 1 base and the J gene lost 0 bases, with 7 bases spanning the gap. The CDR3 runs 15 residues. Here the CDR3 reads CASSLGPGSNQPQHF. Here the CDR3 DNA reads TGTGCCAGCAGTTTAGGGCCGGGTAGCAATCAGCCCCAGCATTTT.

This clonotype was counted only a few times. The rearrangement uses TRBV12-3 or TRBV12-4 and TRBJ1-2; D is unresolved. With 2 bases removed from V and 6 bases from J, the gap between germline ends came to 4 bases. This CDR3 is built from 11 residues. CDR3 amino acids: CASSLQHGYTF. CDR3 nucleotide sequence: TGTGCCAGCAGTTTACAGCATGGCTACACCTTC.

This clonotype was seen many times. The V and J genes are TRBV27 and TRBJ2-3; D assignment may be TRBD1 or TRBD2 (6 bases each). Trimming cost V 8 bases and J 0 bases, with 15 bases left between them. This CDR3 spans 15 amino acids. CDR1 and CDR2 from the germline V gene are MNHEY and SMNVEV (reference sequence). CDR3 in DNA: TGTGCCAGCGGGGGGACACCCAGGAGCACAGATACGCAGTATTTT. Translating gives CASGGTPRSTDTQYF.

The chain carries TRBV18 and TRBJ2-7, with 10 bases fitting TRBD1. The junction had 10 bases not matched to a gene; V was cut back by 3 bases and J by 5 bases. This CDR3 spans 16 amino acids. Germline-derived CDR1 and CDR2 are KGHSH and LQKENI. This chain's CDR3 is CASSPGGDRGSDEQYF. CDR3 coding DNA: TGTGCCAGCTCACCGGGCGGGGACAGGGGTAGTGACGAGCAGTACTTC.

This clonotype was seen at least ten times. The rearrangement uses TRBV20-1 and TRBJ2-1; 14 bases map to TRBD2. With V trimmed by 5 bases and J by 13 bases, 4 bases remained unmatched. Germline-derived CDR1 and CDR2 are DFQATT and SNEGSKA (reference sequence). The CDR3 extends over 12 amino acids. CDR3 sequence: CSAVGLAGAQFF. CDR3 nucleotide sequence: TGCAGTGCTGTGGGACTAGCGGGGGCTCAGTTCTTC.

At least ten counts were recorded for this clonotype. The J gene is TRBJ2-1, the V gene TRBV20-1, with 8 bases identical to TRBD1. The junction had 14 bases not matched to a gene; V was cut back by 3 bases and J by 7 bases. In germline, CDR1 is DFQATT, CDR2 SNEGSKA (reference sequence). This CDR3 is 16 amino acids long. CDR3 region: CSASALGRQGRNEQFF. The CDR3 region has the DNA TGCAGTGCTAGTGCCCTCGGGAGACAGGGGAGGAATGAGCAGTTCTTC.

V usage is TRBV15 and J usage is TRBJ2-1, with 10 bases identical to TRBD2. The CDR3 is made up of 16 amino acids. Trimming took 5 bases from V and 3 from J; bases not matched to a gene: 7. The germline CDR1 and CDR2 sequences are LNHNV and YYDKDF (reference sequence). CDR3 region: CATSYPSGGNYNEQFF. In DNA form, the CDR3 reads TGTGCCACCAGCTACCCTAGCGGGGGAAACTACAATGAGCAGTTCTTC.

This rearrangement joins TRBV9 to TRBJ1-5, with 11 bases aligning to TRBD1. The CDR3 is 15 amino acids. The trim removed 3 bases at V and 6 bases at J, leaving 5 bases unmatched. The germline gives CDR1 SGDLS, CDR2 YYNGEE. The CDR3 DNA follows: TGTGCCAGCAGCGCATCGGGACAGGGGGGTCAGCCCCAGCATTTT. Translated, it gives CASSASGQGGQPQHF. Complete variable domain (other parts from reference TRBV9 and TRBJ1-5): DSGVTQTPKHLITATGQRVTLRCSPRSGDLSVYWYQQSLDQGLQFLIQYYNGEERAKGNILERFSAQQFPDLHSELNLSSLELGDSALYFCASSASGQGGQPQHFGDGTRLSIL.

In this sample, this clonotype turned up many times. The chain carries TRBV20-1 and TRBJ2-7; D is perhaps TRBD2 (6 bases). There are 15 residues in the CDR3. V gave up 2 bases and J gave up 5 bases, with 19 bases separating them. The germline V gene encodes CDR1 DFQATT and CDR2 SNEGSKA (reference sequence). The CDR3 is CSARRRGSRVDEQYF. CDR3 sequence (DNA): TGCAGTGCTAGACGGCGGGGTAGCCGGGTCGACGAGCAGTACTTC.